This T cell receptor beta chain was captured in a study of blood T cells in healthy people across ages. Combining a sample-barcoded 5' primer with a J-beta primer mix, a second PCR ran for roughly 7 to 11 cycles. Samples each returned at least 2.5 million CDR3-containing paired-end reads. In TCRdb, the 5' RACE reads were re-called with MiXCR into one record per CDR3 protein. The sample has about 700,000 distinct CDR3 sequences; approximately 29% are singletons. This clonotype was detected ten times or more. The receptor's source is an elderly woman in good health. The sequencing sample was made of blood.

The CDR3 reads CSAGDREFDGYTF. The CDR3 nucleotides read TGCAGTGCGGGGGACAGGGAGTTCGATGGCTACACCTTC. This sequence joins TRBV20-1 and TRBJ1-2; TRBD1 matches 9 bases. V was pared by 6 bases and J by 6 bases, with 8 bases of the junction left unmatched. CDR3 size: 13 residues. In germline, CDR1 is DFQATT, CDR2 SNEGSKA (reference sequence).